The sample holds one count of the clone carrying this T cell receptor beta chain. V was shortened by 5 bases and J by 10 bases, with 12 bases between the two germline ends. The germline CDR1 and CDR2 sequences are DFQATT and SNEGSKA (reference sequence). The CDR3 consists of 11 residues. The sample is drawn from a study of control samples from healthy donors and cancer patients. TCRdb's table, derived via immunoSEQ multiplex PCR, lists solely in-frame clones and lacks some. The sample includes some 250,000 clones, roughly 82% of them seen just once. This sequence was found in a woman aged 55-70 years with lung cancer. The chain couples TRBV20-1 to TRBJ2-1, with a possible D match to TRBD2 (5 bases). The sequencing sample was made of PBMCs. The CDR3 nucleotides are TGCAGTGCTCACTTAGCGACCGAGCAGTTCTTC. Protein product: CSAHLATEQFF.